Following are 6 T cell receptor beta chains from one sample sequenced in a study of blood T cell repertoires in COVID-19 (dated by TCRdb to about 2020). Library prep was done by the immunoSEQ multiplex PCR assay. TCRdb's version of the immuneACCESS table is confined to in-frame rearrangements and falls short of the full clone set. An unresolved V gene accounts for under half of the shortfall where checked; the remainder is of unknown origin. The sample data list about 62,000 clones, and around 89% of these were observed just once. In total, the top ten clones hold 15% to 20% of the sample. The sample was peripheral blood. These receptors all come from a woman aged 55-70 years with COVID-19, enrolled during active disease.

The J gene is TRBJ1-5, the V gene TRBV2; a weak D match, TRBD1 (6 bases). This CDR3 contains 13 residues. The V end lost 6 bases, the J end lost 5 bases, and 11 bases lay between the germline ends. CDR1 and CDR2 (germline): SNHLY, FYNNEI. CDR3 coding DNA: TGTGCCAGCAGGACGAAGGGGGATCAGCCCCAGCATTTT. Its protein is CASRTKGDQPQHF.

Only one count was recorded for this clone. The rearrangement uses TRBV3-1 (or the pseudogene TRBV3-2) and TRBJ1-1; D unresolved. Looked up from germline, CDR1 is LGHDT and CDR2 is YNNKEL (reference sequence). CDR3 length: 12 residues. V was shortened by 3 bases and J by 4 bases, with 6 bases between the two germline ends. The CDR3 sequence is CASSQTGTEAFF. In nucleotides, the CDR3 is TGTGCCAGCAGCCAGACGGGCACTGAAGCTTTCTTT.

This clone was seen more than once but under ten times. This chain joins TRBV7-9 and TRBJ2-2; 10 bases are shared with TRBD1. The CDR3 covers 16 residues. Germline V gene sequence: CDR1 SEHNR, CDR2 FQNEAQ (reference sequence). Unmatched junction bases numbered 6, after V lost 5 bases and J lost 3 bases. In DNA form, the CDR3 reads TGTGCCAGCAGCGATGACAGGGGGCGATACACCGGGGAGCTGTTTTTT. It specifies CASSDDRGRYTGELFF.

The sample holds one count of this clone. The V gene is TRBV19, the J gene TRBJ1-2; 9 bases line up with TRBD1. Trimming removed 5 bases from V and 7 bases from J; junction bases left unmatched: 5. CDR1 and CDR2 (germline): LNHDA, SQIVND (reference sequence). The CDR3 has 13 residues. The chain's CDR3 is CASSPRTGVGYTF. The CDR3 DNA follows: TGTGCCAGTAGTCCCCGGACAGGGGTTGGCTACACCTTC.

V usage is TRBV9 and J usage is TRBJ1-2, with 9 bases fitting TRBD1. Germline V lookup: CDR1 SGDLS, CDR2 YYNGEE. The CDR3 is made up of 14 amino acids. The junction had 2 bases not matched to a gene; V was cut back by 2 bases and J by 3 bases. This chain's CDR3 is CASSVTGGDYGYTF. CDR3 DNA: TGTGCCAGCAGCGTCACAGGGGGCGACTATGGCTACACCTTC.

The J gene is TRBJ2-1, the V gene TRBV27, with 11 bases matching TRBD1. Losses at the gene ends were 2 bases for V and 3 bases for J; bases not matched to a gene: 3. The CDR3 loop spans 16 amino acids. From germline, CDR1 is MNHEY and CDR2 SMNVEV (reference sequence). In DNA, the CDR3 is TGTGCCAGCAGTTTACTTGGGACAGGGGGCTACAATGAGCAGTTCTTC. Its translation is CASSLLGTGGYNEQFF.